Below, 10 T cell receptor beta chains from the same sample are listed, as sequenced in a study of regulatory T cells in long-lasting Graves disease. Construction of TCR beta libraries relied on iRepertoire HTBI primers and on Arm-PCR targeting CDR3 regions. Using its own MiXCR run on the multiplex PCR reads, TCRdb lists one record per CDR3 protein. The table lists around 480,000 distinct CDR3 sequences, about 16% of them singletons. Time point in this sample: newly diagnosed GD, antithyroid drugs for less than 3 months. Following extraction of RNA from PBMCs, that RNA was used to make the TCR library. This sample was also put to use in a study of T cells in Graves' hyperthyroidism and ophthalmopathy.

The starting material was peripheral blood mononuclear cells (PBMCs), obtained at new diagnosis, from a patient treated with antithyroid drugs. The receptors originated from a woman aged 40 to 65 with Graves disease.

This clonotype was picked up many times. The chain joins TRBV5-1 to TRBJ1-1; D not certain. Trimming pared 0 bases from V and 5 bases from J, leaving 8 bases between. The V gene's germline CDR1 is SGHRS and CDR2 YFSETQ. There are 13 residues in the CDR3. CDR3 sequence reads: CASSLESRTEAFF. In DNA form, the CDR3 reads TGCGCCAGCAGCTTGGAATCCAGAACTGAAGCTTTCTTT.

The genes are TRBV18 and TRBJ2-7; 7 bases fit TRBD1. CDR1 and CDR2 (germline): KGHSH, LQKENI. V trimming: 6 bases; J trimming: 7 bases; junction bases outside the gene matches: 15. The CDR3 spans 15 residues. The CDR3 DNA reads TGTGCCAGCTCCCCCAAGACAGGGCCTCCTTGGGAGCAGTACTTC. Encoded protein: CASSPKTGPPWEQYF.

At least ten counts were recorded for this clonotype. The chain uses TRBV20-1 and TRBJ2-1; D gene unclear. Germline values: CDR1 DFQATT, CDR2 SNEGSKA (reference sequence). The V end lost 3 bases, the J end lost 0 bases, and 9 bases lay between the germline ends. The CDR3 has 14 residues. The CDR3 loop is CSASPDSSYNEQFF. CDR3 sequence (DNA): TGCAGTGCTAGCCCCGATAGCTCCTACAATGAGCAGTTCTTC.

The chain combines TRBV7-9 with TRBJ2-5, with 10 bases matching TRBD1. V dropped 4 bases and J dropped 5; count of bases not matched to a gene: 10. The CDR3 is 16 amino acids. The germline V gene has CDR1 SEHNR and CDR2 FQNEAQ (reference sequence). The CDR3 reads CASSSRDRGPPETQYF. CDR3 coding DNA: TGTGCCAGCAGCTCAAGGGACAGGGGCCCACCCGAGACCCAGTACTTC.

The chain links TRBV6-1 to TRBJ2-4; D remains unclear. Germline CDR1 MNHNS, CDR2 SASEGT. Between the trimmed V and J ends, which lost 7 bases and 4 bases, there was a span of 14 bases. The CDR3 loop spans 14 amino acids. This chain's CDR3 is CASIPGGQKNIQYF. The CDR3 DNA follows: TGTGCCAGCATCCCAGGTGGGCAGAAAAACATTCAGTACTTC.

About this clonotype itself: Just one base apart from a much larger clone, this may be a read error. CDR3 nucleotide sequence: TGTGCCAGCAGTGAAGATAGAACAGGGGGTACGGGTGAGCAGTTCTTC. Translating it yields CASSEDRTGGTGEQFF. V usage is TRBV2 and J usage is TRBJ2-5; 8 bases align to TRBD1. Near its end, the DNA agrees better with TRBJ2-1, so the J call may be wrong. The CDR3 runs to 16 residues. Germline V gives CDR1 SNHLY, CDR2 FYNNEI.

The chain carries TRBV15 and TRBJ2-5, with D uncertain. This CDR3 is built from 14 residues. V lost 7 bases and J 2 bases, leaving 14 bases between the germline ends. Germline V gives CDR1 LNHNV, CDR2 YYDKDF (reference sequence). CDR3 sequence reads: CATKISPHQETQYF. The CDR3 DNA reads TGTGCCACCAAAATTTCCCCCCATCAAGAGACCCAGTACTTC.

The chain has TRBV30 and TRBJ1-2; D is perhaps TRBD1 (6 bases). V gave up 3 bases and J gave up 4 bases, with 9 bases separating them. The CDR3 runs 12 residues. Germline assignment: CDR1 GTSNPN and CDR2 SVGIG (reference sequence). The CDR3 nucleotides are TGTGCCTGGAGACAAGGGGGCTATGGCTACACCTTC. Its translation: CAWRQGGYGYTF.

In its sample, this clonotype was seen a few times. A read error may produce the germline difference seen at one junction end. CDR3 region: CSASDAEALF. The DNA of the CDR3 is TGCAGCGCCTCCGACGCTGAAGCTCTCTTT. The chain is built from TRBV29-1 and TRBJ1-1; D not certain. Germline CDR1 and CDR2: SQVTM and ANQGSEA. CDR3 length: 10 residues.

Points on this clonotype: A much larger clonotype is one base distant, so this may be a read error. This sequence joins TRBV3-1 and TRBJ1-1, with a weak D call TRBD1 (6 bases). This CDR3 region has 14 residues. Germline V CDR1 and CDR2: LGHDT, YNNKEL (reference sequence). Trimming removed 4 bases from V and 3 bases from J, with 12 bases in between. CDR3 in amino acids: CASSREGVYTEAFF. In DNA, the CDR3 is TGTGCCAGCAGCCGGGAGGGGGTGTACACTGAAGCTTTCTTT. Using reference TRBV3-1 and TRBJ1-1 for the parts outside the CDR3, the full variable domain is DTAVSQTPKYLVTQMGNDKSIKCEQNLGHDTMYWYKQDSKKFLKIMFSYNNKELIINETVPNRFSPKSPDKAHLNLHINSLELGDSAVYFCASSREGVYTEAFFGQGTRLTVV.